This T cell receptor (beta chain) was profiled in a study of CXCR3-negative and CXCR3-positive naive CD8 T cells. General study points: Similar TRBV-TRBJ usage was seen in naive cells (both CXCR3-negative and CXCR3-positive), but memory cells differed. Sequencing showed both naive subsets with comparably high diversity, and memory CD8+ cells much lower. The naive subsets expressed comparable surface CD5, and the authors inferred TCR strength from TRB CDR3 properties. Cryopreservation partially decreased CXCR3 expression, and most assays used fresh PBMCs.

Germline lookup yields CDR1 LNHDA and CDR2 SQIVND (reference sequence). This CDR3 region has 15 residues. With regard to this clonotype: Its antigen is currently unknown.

The authors prepared UMI-labeled TRB cDNA libraries by 5' RACE. TCRdb re-called the 5' RACE reads and shows each CDR3 protein once, DNA omitted. This table lists nearly 45,000 distinct CDR3 sequences. The sequence came from a human donor in good health. Some clones in this sample may be carry-over from other donors' samples. Input material: memory CD8+ T cells from blood. V gene TRBV19 combines with J gene TRBJ2-2; TCRdb selects TRBD2, and the lack of DNA leaves this call unchecked. The CDR3 region is CASWDRRGSTGEPFF. The variable domain in full, with the rest retrieved from reference TRBV19 and TRBJ2-2, is DGGITQSPKYLFRKEGQNVTLSCEQNLNHDAMYWYRQDPGQGLRLIYYSQIVNDFQKGDIAEGYSVSREKKESFPLTVTSAQKNPTAFYLCASWDRRGSTGEPFFGEGSRLTVL.